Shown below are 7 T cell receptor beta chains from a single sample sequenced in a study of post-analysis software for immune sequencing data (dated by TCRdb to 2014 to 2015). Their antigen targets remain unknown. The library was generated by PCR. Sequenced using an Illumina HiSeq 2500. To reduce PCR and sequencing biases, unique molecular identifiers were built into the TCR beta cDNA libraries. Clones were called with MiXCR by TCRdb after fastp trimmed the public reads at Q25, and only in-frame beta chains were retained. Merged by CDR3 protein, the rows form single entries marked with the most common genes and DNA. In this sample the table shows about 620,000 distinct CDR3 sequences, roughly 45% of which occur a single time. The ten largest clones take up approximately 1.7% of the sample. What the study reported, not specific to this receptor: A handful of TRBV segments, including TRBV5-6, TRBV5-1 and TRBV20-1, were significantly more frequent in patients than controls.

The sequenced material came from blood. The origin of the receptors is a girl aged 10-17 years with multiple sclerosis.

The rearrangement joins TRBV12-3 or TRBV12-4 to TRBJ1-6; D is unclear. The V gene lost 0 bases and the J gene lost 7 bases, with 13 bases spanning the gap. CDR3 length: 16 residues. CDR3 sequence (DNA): TGTGCCAGCAGTTTAGCTAAGACTGCCGACAATTCACCCCTCCACTTT. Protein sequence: CASSLAKTADNSPLHF.

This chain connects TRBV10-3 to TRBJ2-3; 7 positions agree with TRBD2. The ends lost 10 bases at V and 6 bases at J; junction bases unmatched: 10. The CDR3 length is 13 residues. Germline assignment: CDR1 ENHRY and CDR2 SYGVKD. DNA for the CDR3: TGTGCCACCTCTCCGGGAGGCCTTGATACGCAGTATTTT. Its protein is CATSPGGLDTQYF.

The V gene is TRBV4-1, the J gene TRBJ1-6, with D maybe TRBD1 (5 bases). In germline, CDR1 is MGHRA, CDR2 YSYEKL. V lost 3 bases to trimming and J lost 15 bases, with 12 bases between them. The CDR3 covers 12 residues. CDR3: CASSQGGELLHF. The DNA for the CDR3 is TGCGCCAGCAGCCAGGGGGGGGAACTCCTCCACTTT.

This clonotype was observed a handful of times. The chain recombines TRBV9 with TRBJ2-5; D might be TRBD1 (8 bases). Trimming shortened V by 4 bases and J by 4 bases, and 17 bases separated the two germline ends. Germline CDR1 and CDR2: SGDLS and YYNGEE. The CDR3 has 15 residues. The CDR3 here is CASSPSGGGGETQYF. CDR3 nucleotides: TGTGCCAGCAGCCCGTCAGGGGGCGGGGGAGAGACCCAGTACTTC.

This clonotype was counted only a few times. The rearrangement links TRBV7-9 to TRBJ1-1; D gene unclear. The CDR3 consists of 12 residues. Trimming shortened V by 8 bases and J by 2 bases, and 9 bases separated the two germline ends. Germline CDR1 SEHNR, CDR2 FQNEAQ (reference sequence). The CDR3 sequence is CASGRSNTEAFF. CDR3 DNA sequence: TGTGCCAGCGGGAGAAGCAACACTGAAGCTTTCTTT.

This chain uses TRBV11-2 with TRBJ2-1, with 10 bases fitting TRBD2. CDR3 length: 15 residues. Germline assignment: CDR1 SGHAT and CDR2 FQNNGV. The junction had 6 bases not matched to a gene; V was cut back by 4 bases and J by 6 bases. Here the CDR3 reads CASSSGLADINEQFF. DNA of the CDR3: TGTGCCAGCAGCTCCGGACTAGCGGACATCAATGAGCAGTTCTTC. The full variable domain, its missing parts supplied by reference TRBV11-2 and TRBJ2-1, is EAGVAQSPRYKIIEKRQSVAFWCNPISGHATLYWYQQILGQGPKLLIQFQNNGVVDDSQLPKDRFSAERLKGVDSTLKIQPAKLEDSAVYLCASSSGLADINEQFFGPGTRLTVL.

The CDR3 region is CASSPMTANTEAFF. CDR3 DNA sequence: TGTGCCAGCAGCCCCATGACAGCGAACACTGAAGCTTTCTTT. V and J are TRBV7-9 and TRBJ1-1, with a weak D call TRBD1 (5 bases). Trimming shortened V by 5 bases and J by 1 base, and 11 bases separated the two germline ends. The germline gives CDR1 SEHNR, CDR2 FQNEAQ (reference sequence). The CDR3 runs to 14 residues. The whole variable domain, remainder taken from reference TRBV7-9 and TRBJ1-1, is DTGVSQNPRHKITKRGQNVTFRCDPISEHNRLYWYRQTLGQGPEFLTYFQNEAQLEKSRLLSDRFSAERPKGSFSTLEIQRTEQGDSAMYLCASSPMTANTEAFFGQGTRLTVV.